One and the same sample provided the 19 T cell receptor beta chains below, sequenced in a study of Ad26.COV2.S vaccination and SARS-CoV-2 variants. Assay used: immunoSEQ multiplex PCR; TCRdb lists only in-frame clones, some missing. This sample has more than 300,000 clones, with less than 90% found just once. The sample's treatment: around 19 received Ad26.COV2.S at low or high dose, single or two shots; 5 received placebo; per-sample allocation not given. Day 63 after the first vaccine or placebo injection was the time point for sampling. The sample consisted of peripheral blood, taken in a trial of Ad26.COV2.S vaccine versus placebo. The source is a person between 18 and 65 years old who received the Ad26.COV2.S COVID-19 vaccine or a placebo.

The chain employs TRBV5-1 and TRBJ1-1; no definite D call. The CDR3 spans 15 residues. Deletions cut 1 base from V and 1 base from J, with 11 bases between. In germline, CDR1 is SGHRS, CDR2 YFSETQ. DNA for the CDR3: TGCGCCAGCAGCTTGCGGCAGAGCCGGAACACTGAAGCTTTCTTT. Protein product: CASSLRQSRNTEAFF.

The CDR3 DNA reads TGCGCCAGCAGCCAAGACTTGGACCCGGTCTTGGGCTACACCTTC. Encoded protein: CASSQDLDPVLGYTF. The V gene is TRBV4-3, the J gene TRBJ1-2; D call uncertain. The germline V gene encodes CDR1 LGHNA and CDR2 YSLEER. Trimming pared 0 bases from V and 8 bases from J, leaving 16 bases between. CDR3 length: 15 amino acids.

The gene calls are TRBV13 and TRBJ2-1; 14 nucleotides agree with TRBD2. The V and J ends lost 4 bases and 12 bases, in that order; junction bases with no gene match: 20. The CDR3 covers 19 residues. The germline gives CDR1 PRHDT, CDR2 FYEKMQ (reference sequence). CDR3 sequence reads: CASSYNPGTSGSRVHAQFF. CDR3 sequence (DNA): TGTGCCAGCAGCTATAACCCCGGGACTAGCGGGAGTAGGGTACATGCGCAGTTCTTC.

This clone was detected once. The chain carries TRBV25-1 and TRBJ1-1, with 8 bases fitting TRBD1. CDR1 and CDR2 (germline): MGHDK, SYGVNS. The junction had 4 bases not matched to a gene; V was cut back by 5 bases and J by 5 bases. The CDR3 consists of 13 residues. For the CDR3, the DNA is TGTGCCAGCAGTTACCGGGACAGGACTGAAGCTTTCTTT. It specifies CASSYRDRTEAFF.

This chain uses TRBV5-1 with TRBJ1-5; D gene uncertain. The CDR3 has 15 residues. Germline loops: CDR1 SGHRS, CDR2 YFSETQ. The V end was cut by 3 bases, the J end by 1 base, with 11 bases between. The CDR3 region is CASSSGIGSNQPQHF. In nucleotides, the CDR3 is TGCGCCAGCAGCTCCGGGATTGGGAGCAATCAGCCCCAGCATTTT.

This chain joins TRBV3-1 (or the pseudogene TRBV3-2) and TRBJ2-5, with 10 bases that match TRBD2. Germline V gives CDR1 LGHDT, CDR2 YNNKEL (reference sequence). CDR3 length equals 16 residues. Trimming at V came to 4 bases and at J to 1 base, leaving 6 bases not matched to a gene. The CDR3 sequence: CASSPRTSGVQETQYF. Written as DNA, the CDR3 is TGTGCCAGCAGCCCGCGGACTAGCGGAGTCCAAGAGACCCAGTACTTC.

V is TRBV11-2 and J is TRBJ1-2; TRBD1 aligns across 10 bases. The junction had 3 bases not matched to a gene; V was cut back by 0 bases and J by 2 bases. The CDR3 sequence is 16 residues long. Germline values: CDR1 SGHAT, CDR2 FQNNGV. The CDR3 DNA is TGTGCCAGCAGCTTAGAAGACAGGGGGCCGAACTATGGCTACACCTTC. It specifies CASSLEDRGPNYGYTF.

In its sample, this clone was seen once. The V and J genes are TRBV2 and TRBJ1-2, with 10 bases aligning to TRBD1. V trimming: 5 bases; J trimming: 4 bases; junction bases outside the gene matches: 7. Germline-derived CDR1 and CDR2 are SNHLY and FYNNEI. This CDR3 has 15 amino acids. CDR3 nucleotide sequence: TGTGCCAGCAGTTACGGACAGGGGGGAGGCTATGGCTACACCTTC. Translating it yields CASSYGQGGGYGYTF.

This sequence joins TRBV7-9 and TRBJ2-7; D possibly matches TRBD1 or TRBD2 (6 bases each). V was cut by 1 base and J by 2 bases, with 15 bases left in between. Germline assignment: CDR1 SEHNR and CDR2 FQNEAQ (reference sequence). The CDR3 is 16 amino acids. DNA of the CDR3: TGTGCCAGCAGCTTAGATATGGGGGGCCAACCCTACGAGCAGTACTTC. Amino acid sequence: CASSLDMGGQPYEQYF.

This clone was found once. This chain uses TRBV6-1 with TRBJ1-2, with D possibly matching TRBD1 (6 bases). Germline assignment: CDR1 MNHNS and CDR2 SASEGT. Deletions cut 2 bases from V and 6 bases from J, with 10 bases between. The CDR3 contains 13 residues. In DNA form, the CDR3 reads TGTGCCAGCAGTGAATGGGGGCCAGATGGCTACACCTTC. It codes for CASSEWGPDGYTF.

The chain uses TRBV6-2 or TRBV6-3 and TRBJ1-5, with TRBD1 matching over 10 bases. V trimming: 4 bases; J trimming: 5 bases; junction bases outside the gene matches: 2. The CDR3 has 14 residues. The germline gives CDR1 MNHEY, CDR2 SVGEGT. CDR3 nucleotides: TGTGCCAGCAGTTCGGGACAGGGGTATCAGCCCCAGCATTTT. It codes for CASSSGQGYQPQHF.

The chain is built from TRBV2 and TRBJ2-3, with 12 bases fitting TRBD2. The germline CDR1 and CDR2 sequences are SNHLY and FYNNEI. The CDR3 consists of 18 residues. V was pared by 6 bases and J by 4 bases, with 14 bases of the junction left unmatched. The DNA for the CDR3 is TGTGCCAGCAGAGTGAAGTGGCTAGCGGGAGGGAGGTCAGATACGCAGTATTTT. This gives the protein CASRVKWLAGGRSDTQYF.

This chain's CDR3 is CASSLTVGAIQYF. Here the CDR3 DNA reads TGTGCCAGCAGTTTAACCGTAGGGGCCATTCAGTACTTC. The chain couples TRBV12-3 or TRBV12-4 to TRBJ2-4, with D possibly matching TRBD1 (5 bases). V was pared by 2 bases and J by 9 bases, with 11 bases between. The CDR3 spans 13 residues.

V usage is TRBV7-2 and J usage is TRBJ2-3; TRBD2 agrees at 7 bases. Looked up from germline, CDR1 is SGHTA and CDR2 is FQGNSA. V gave up 4 bases and J gave up 3 bases; unmatched junction bases: 4. This CDR3 has 14 amino acids. The CDR3 DNA follows: TGTGCCAGCAGCTCCATGGGGGGGACAGATACGCAGTATTTT. Residues: CASSSMGGTDTQYF.

The CDR3 DNA sequence: TGTGCCAGCACGGGGACAGAATACAATGAGCAGTTCTTC. Translation gives CASTGTEYNEQFF. The chain joins TRBV6-6 to TRBJ2-1; TRBD1 aligns across 7 bases. The CDR3 has 13 amino acids. V lost 7 bases and J lost 4; bases outside the gene matches: 4. Per the germline V gene, CDR1 is MNHNY and CDR2 is SVGAGI (reference sequence).

The chain uses TRBV7-2 and TRBJ2-1; 7 nucleotides agree with TRBD2. The CDR3 is 14 amino acids. Germline loops: CDR1 SGHTA, CDR2 FQGNSA. J was trimmed by 7 bases and V by 1 base; bases with no gene match: 4. The CDR3 spells CASSLEAGVNEQFF. The CDR3, as DNA: TGTGCCAGCAGCTTAGAGGCGGGAGTGAATGAGCAGTTCTTC.

The V and J genes are TRBV6-6 and TRBJ1-2; D remains ambiguous. Trimming stripped 10 bases from V and 1 base from J, with 10 bases between. This CDR3 comprises 12 residues. Germline V gene sequence: CDR1 MNHNY, CDR2 SVGAGI (reference sequence). CDR3 loop: CATQGDNYGYTF. The CDR3 nucleotides read TGTGCCACCCAAGGAGATAACTATGGCTACACCTTC.

This chain links TRBV9 with TRBJ1-4; TRBD1 aligns across 7 bases. The junction had 9 bases not matched to a gene; V was cut back by 4 bases and J by 6 bases. The length of the CDR3 is 15 residues. Germline values: CDR1 SGDLS, CDR2 YYNGEE. The CDR3 loop is CASSLDRVRDEKLFF. Written as DNA, the CDR3 is TGTGCCAGCAGCTTAGACAGGGTGAGGGATGAAAAACTGTTTTTT.

The V gene is TRBV27, the J gene TRBJ2-7, with 10 bases lining up with TRBD2. J gave up 4 bases and V 4 bases, and 4 bases lay outside the gene matches. Germline CDR1 is MNHEY and CDR2 is SMNVEV (reference sequence). The CDR3 totals 14 residues. The CDR3: CASSWTSGLYEQYF. CDR3 DNA: TGTGCCAGCAGTTGGACTAGCGGATTATACGAGCAGTACTTC.